Described below is a single T cell receptor (beta chain) sequence and its context. Its target is not known. Its ends do not fully match the called genes, so a read error is possible. The time point is: persistent/refractory GD, antithyroid drugs over 5 years with positive TRAb. With RNA extracted from PBMCs as input, the TCR library was made. Guidelines of the American Thyroid Association were used to diagnose Graves' disease. The sample comes from a study of regulatory T cells in long-lasting Graves disease. This CDR3 has 14 amino acids. Germline V gene lookup returns CDR1 SGHRS and CDR2 YFSETQ. Construction of TCR beta libraries relied on iRepertoire HTBI primers and on Arm-PCR targeting CDR3 regions. Using its own MiXCR run on the multiplex PCR reads, TCRdb lists one record per CDR3 protein. The top ten hold around 40% of the sample, which has 500,000 to 800,000 distinct CDR3 sequences, 30% seen once.

Study-level findings and limits: The small sample size may have reduced accuracy. Persistent disease preferred TRBV28, TRBJ1-2 and TRBJ2-5.

The chain combines TRBV5-1 with TRBJ1-2, with D perhaps TRBD1 (5 bases). The sample consisted of peripheral blood mononuclear cells (PBMCs), taken when the disease was refractory, from a patient treated with antithyroid drugs. The receptor was derived from a female donor with Graves disease. The CDR3 coding sequence is TGTGCCAGCAGCTTAGTTCCAGGGAACTATGGCTACACCTTC. Translated, it gives CASSLVPGNYGYTF.